The rows below give T cell receptor beta chains drawn from one sample of a study of T cells in Graves' hyperthyroidism and ophthalmopathy. TCRdb called the multiplex PCR reads again in MiXCR, with one record for every CDR3 protein. In the table there are roughly 710,000 distinct CDR3 sequences, 35% of which are singletons. Sequences were obtained from blood. The receptors shown here come from a woman in her 40s with Graves' hyperthyroidism. Each CDR3 is given with its conserved first and last residue. Fields, in order: V gene, J gene, clone size, D gene, CDR3 protein, CDR3 DNA. A D gene is named only where the DNA matches it firmly. Part of the rows lack a size; the others show once, few, many or a class for expanded clones.

v_call: TRBV29-1
j_call: TRBJ1-1
clone_size: many
d_call: TRBD1
cdr3_aa: CSVRPGTGTEAFF
cdr3_nt: TGCAGCGTTCGACCCGGGACAGGGACTGAGGCTTTCTTT

v_call: TRBV7-3
j_call: TRBJ2-7
clone_size: few
d_call: TRBD2
cdr3_aa: CASSLGRDLTYEQYF
cdr3_nt: TGTGCCAGCAGCCTGGGGAGGGACCTCACCTACGAGCAGTACTTC

v_call: TRBV6-5
j_call: TRBJ1-1
clone_size: few
d_call: -
cdr3_aa: CASSPLTLKQGQAFF
cdr3_nt: TGTGCCAGCAGTCCCTTGACCCTAAAACAGGGCCAAGCTTTCTTT

v_call: TRBV28
j_call: TRBJ1-6
clone_size: many
d_call: -
cdr3_aa: CASREGLANSPLHF
cdr3_nt: TGTGCCAGCAGGGAGGGACTAGCTAATTCACCCCTCCACTTT

v_call: TRBV5-1
j_call: TRBJ2-7
clone_size: -
d_call: -
cdr3_aa: CASSSGRLYEQYF
cdr3_nt: TGCGCCAGCAGCTCGGGACGGCTCTACGAGCAGTACTTC

v_call: TRBV10-3
j_call: TRBJ2-5
clone_size: -
d_call: TRBD1
cdr3_aa: CAISSDRGVETQYF
cdr3_nt: TGTGCCATCAGTTCGGACAGGGGGGTGGAGACCCAGTACTTC

v_call: TRBV19
j_call: TRBJ1-2
clone_size: -
d_call: -
cdr3_aa: CAARADEKILNYGYTF
cdr3_nt: TGTGCGGCAAGGGCAGACGAAAAGATTCTGAACTATGGCTACACCTTC

v_call: TRBV20-1
j_call: TRBJ1-5
clone_size: -
d_call: -
cdr3_aa: CSAPGQVGQPQHF
cdr3_nt: TGCAGTGCCCCAGGGCAGGTGGGACAGCCCCAGCATTTT

v_call: TRBV10-3
j_call: TRBJ1-1
clone_size: -
d_call: -
cdr3_aa: CAINPDGISTEAFF
cdr3_nt: TGTGCCATCAACCCGGACGGGATCAGCACTGAAGCTTTCTTT

v_call: TRBV7-9
j_call: TRBJ1-1
clone_size: -
d_call: -
cdr3_aa: CASQPEAFF
cdr3_nt: TGTGCCAGCCAGCCAGAAGCTTTCTTT

v_call: TRBV19
j_call: TRBJ2-7
clone_size: -
d_call: TRBD2
cdr3_aa: CASRASGTPLEQYF
cdr3_nt: TGTGCCAGTAGGGCTAGCGGGACCCCCCTCGAGCAGTACTTC

v_call: TRBV7-3
j_call: TRBJ1-5
clone_size: -
d_call: -
cdr3_aa: CAVGGNQPQHF
cdr3_nt: TGTGCCGTTGGGGGCAATCAGCCCCAGCATTTT

v_call: TRBV2
j_call: TRBJ1-4
clone_size: once
d_call: -
cdr3_aa: CASEKGSGEKLFF
cdr3_nt: TGTGCCAGCGAAAAGGGCAGCGGTGAAAAACTGTTTTTT

v_call: TRBV4-3
j_call: TRBJ2-2
clone_size: -
d_call: -
cdr3_aa: CASSQALRAGELFF
cdr3_nt: TGCGCCAGCAGCCAAGCCTTAAGGGCCGGGGAGCTGTTTTTT

v_call: TRBV9
j_call: TRBJ2-2
clone_size: -
d_call: -
cdr3_aa: CASSVVRQGPGELFF
cdr3_nt: TGTGCCAGCAGCGTAGTCCGGCAGGGACCCGGGGAGCTGTTTTTT

v_call: TRBV12-5
j_call: TRBJ2-2
clone_size: few
d_call: -
cdr3_aa: CASGPTTLSGYTGELFF
cdr3_nt: TGTGCTAGTGGCCCTACAACACTCTCGGGGTACACCGGGGAGCTGTTTTTT

v_call: TRBV29-1
j_call: TRBJ2-7
clone_size: -
d_call: -
cdr3_aa: CSSSGKTYEQYF
cdr3_nt: TGCAGCTCTTCCGGCAAGACCTACGAGCAGTACTTC

v_call: TRBV10-3
j_call: TRBJ1-6
clone_size: -
d_call: -
cdr3_aa: CAISEKVDRSSPLHF
cdr3_nt: TGTGCCATCAGTGAGAAAGTGGACAGAAGCTCACCCCTCCACTTT

v_call: TRBV6-5
j_call: TRBJ1-1
clone_size: many
d_call: -
cdr3_aa: CASSRRQSLNTEAFF
cdr3_nt: TGTGCCAGCAGTAGGCGACAGAGCCTGAACACTGAAGCTTTCTTT

v_call: TRBV4-1
j_call: TRBJ2-7
clone_size: -
d_call: -
cdr3_aa: CASSPRDTNYEQYF
cdr3_nt: TGCGCCAGCAGCCCCCGGGACACCAACTACGAGCAGTACTTC

v_call: TRBV4-2
j_call: TRBJ2-2
clone_size: -
d_call: -
cdr3_aa: CASSQDEVTGELFF
cdr3_nt: TGTGCCAGCAGCCAAGATGAAGTCACCGGGGAGCTGTTTTTT

v_call: TRBV11-2
j_call: TRBJ2-2
clone_size: -
d_call: TRBD2
cdr3_aa: CASSPSGPSTGELFF
cdr3_nt: TGTGCCAGCAGTCCTAGCGGGCCCAGCACCGGGGAGCTGTTTTTT

v_call: TRBV7-2
j_call: TRBJ1-3
clone_size: many
d_call: -
cdr3_aa: CASSPGQGNTIYF
cdr3_nt: TGTGCCAGCAGTCCCGGACAGGGAAACACCATATATTTT

v_call: TRBV5-8
j_call: TRBJ2-5
clone_size: -
d_call: -
cdr3_aa: CASSRGEGAGKTQYF
cdr3_nt: TGTGCCAGCAGCCGTGGGGAGGGGGCAGGGAAGACCCAGTACTTC

v_call: TRBV9
j_call: TRBJ1-2
clone_size: many
d_call: -
cdr3_aa: CASSLGYPDGYTF
cdr3_nt: TGTGCCAGCAGCTTAGGGTATCCCGATGGCTACACCTTC

v_call: TRBV5-5
j_call: TRBJ1-2
clone_size: few
d_call: -
cdr3_aa: CAGASGDKGRTF
cdr3_nt: TGTGCCGGAGCCTCTGGAGACAAAGGTCGCACCTTC

v_call: TRBV10-3
j_call: TRBJ1-1
clone_size: -
d_call: TRBD1
cdr3_aa: CATLRGQGIEAFF
cdr3_nt: TGTGCCACCCTAAGGGGACAGGGTATTGAAGCTTTCTTT

v_call: TRBV5-6
j_call: TRBJ2-7
clone_size: many
d_call: -
cdr3_aa: CASSSRDEQYF
cdr3_nt: TGTGCCAGCAGCTCTCGCGACGAGCAGTACTTC

v_call: TRBV6-5
j_call: TRBJ1-3
clone_size: -
d_call: TRBD1
cdr3_aa: CASSSHIRQGSGNTTYF
cdr3_nt: TGTGCCAGCAGTTCACACATTCGACAGGGATCTGGAAACACCACATATTTT

v_call: TRBV12-3/TRBV12-4
j_call: TRBJ2-7
clone_size: -
d_call: -
cdr3_aa: CASSSRAILDLYEQYF
cdr3_nt: TGTGCCAGCAGTTCGCGGGCGATATTGGACCTCTACGAGCAGTACTTC

v_call: TRBV18
j_call: TRBJ1-6
clone_size: -
d_call: TRBD1
cdr3_aa: CASSPGQGASNSPLHF
cdr3_nt: TGTGCCAGCTCACCGGGACAGGGGGCTTCTAATTCACCCCTCCACTTT

v_call: TRBV24-1
j_call: TRBJ2-7
clone_size: once
d_call: -
cdr3_aa: CATSDLKGREQYF
cdr3_nt: TGTGCCACCAGTGATTTGAAGGGGCGAGAGCAGTACTTC

v_call: TRBV20-1
j_call: TRBJ2-7
clone_size: -
d_call: -
cdr3_aa: CSAPRRRPVRYEQYF
cdr3_nt: TGCAGTGCCCCAAGGAGGCGGCCTGTCCGCTACGAGCAGTACTTC

v_call: TRBV7-6
j_call: TRBJ2-7
clone_size: many
d_call: TRBD2
cdr3_aa: CASSLFSGRPTYEQYF
cdr3_nt: TGTGCCAGCAGCTTATTTAGCGGGAGGCCCACCTACGAGCAGTACTTC

v_call: TRBV19
j_call: TRBJ2-7
clone_size: few
d_call: TRBD2
cdr3_aa: CATAGGTSYEQYF
cdr3_nt: TGTGCCACCGCGGGGGGCACTTCCTACGAGCAGTACTTC

v_call: TRBV20-1
j_call: TRBJ2-2
clone_size: -
d_call: TRBD1
cdr3_aa: CSASATGGTGELFF
cdr3_nt: TGCAGTGCTAGTGCAACAGGGGGCACCGGGGAGCTGTTTTTT

v_call: TRBV7-2
j_call: TRBJ1-5
clone_size: many
d_call: TRBD1
cdr3_aa: CASSPGQGNNQPQHF
cdr3_nt: TGTGCCAGCAGCCCCGGACAGGGGAACAATCAGCCCCAGCATTTT

v_call: TRBV4-1
j_call: TRBJ1-1
clone_size: -
d_call: -
cdr3_aa: CASSQESSGRLNTEAFF
cdr3_nt: TGCGCCAGCAGCCAAGAGAGTAGTGGCAGGTTGAACACTGAAGCTTTCTTT

v_call: TRBV18
j_call: TRBJ2-5
clone_size: -
d_call: -
cdr3_aa: CASSRQTQETQYF
cdr3_nt: TGTGCCAGCTCACGACAGACTCAAGAGACCCAGTACTTC

v_call: TRBV4-3
j_call: TRBJ1-2
clone_size: few
d_call: -
cdr3_aa: CASSQDARGYTF
cdr3_nt: TGCGCCAGCAGCCAAGATGCCAGGGGCTACACCTTC

v_call: TRBV5-6
j_call: TRBJ1-4
clone_size: many
d_call: -
cdr3_aa: CASSRWTATNEKLFF
cdr3_nt: TGTGCCAGCAGCCGCTGGACAGCAACTAATGAAAAACTGTTTTTT

v_call: TRBV12-3/TRBV12-4
j_call: TRBJ1-5
clone_size: -
d_call: -
cdr3_aa: CASIGAWEQPQHF
cdr3_nt: TGTGCCAGCATAGGGGCCTGGGAACAGCCCCAGCATTTT

v_call: TRBV27
j_call: TRBJ1-3
clone_size: many
d_call: -
cdr3_aa: CASSFRAGNTIYF
cdr3_nt: TGTGCCAGCAGTTTCAGGGCTGGAAACACCATATATTTT

v_call: TRBV6-5
j_call: TRBJ1-3
clone_size: -
d_call: TRBD1
cdr3_aa: CASSSNPDRAYGNTIYF
cdr3_nt: TGTGCCAGCAGTTCCAATCCCGACAGGGCTTATGGAAACACCATATATTTT

v_call: TRBV9
j_call: TRBJ1-3
clone_size: many
d_call: -
cdr3_aa: CASSVSRGPSGNTIYF
cdr3_nt: TGTGCCAGCAGCGTAAGTCGGGGACCCTCTGGAAACACCATATATTTT

v_call: TRBV7-9
j_call: TRBJ1-3
clone_size: -
d_call: -
cdr3_aa: CASSPLARDTIYF
cdr3_nt: TGTGCCAGCAGCCCACTGGCGCGAGACACCATATATTTT

v_call: TRBV2
j_call: TRBJ1-2
clone_size: -
d_call: TRBD1
cdr3_aa: CASSQTGADTIYGYTF
cdr3_nt: TGTGCCAGCAGCCAGACAGGGGCGGATACAATCTATGGCTACACCTTC

v_call: TRBV9
j_call: TRBJ2-2
clone_size: few
d_call: -
cdr3_aa: CASTFGLNTGELFF
cdr3_nt: TGTGCCAGCACCTTTGGACTGAACACCGGGGAGCTGTTTTTT

v_call: TRBV25-1
j_call: TRBJ1-2
clone_size: once
d_call: -
cdr3_aa: CASSYRDGSFYGYTF
cdr3_nt: TGTGCCAGCAGTTATCGGGACGGTTCTTTCTATGGCTACACCTTC

v_call: TRBV2
j_call: TRBJ2-5
clone_size: -
d_call: -
cdr3_aa: CASGQAETQYF
cdr3_nt: TGTGCCAGCGGACAAGCGGAGACCCAGTACTTC

v_call: TRBV19
j_call: TRBJ2-7
clone_size: -
d_call: TRBD1
cdr3_aa: CASSTGQGVQYF
cdr3_nt: TGTGCCAGTAGTACGGGACAGGGGGTGCAGTACTTC

v_call: TRBV5-1
j_call: TRBJ1-1
clone_size: -
d_call: TRBD1
cdr3_aa: CASSRDRGLGTEAFF
cdr3_nt: TGCGCCAGCAGCCGAGACAGGGGGCTCGGCACTGAAGCTTTCTTT

v_call: TRBV19
j_call: TRBJ1-1
clone_size: -
d_call: -
cdr3_aa: CASSPLGKAINTEAFF
cdr3_nt: TGTGCCAGTAGCCCCCTGGGGAAGGCGATAAACACTGAAGCTTTCTTT

v_call: TRBV2
j_call: TRBJ1-2
clone_size: -
d_call: -
cdr3_aa: CASSESTGLANYGYTF
cdr3_nt: TGTGCCAGCAGTGAATCCACAGGGCTTGCTAACTATGGCTACACCTTC

v_call: TRBV4-1
j_call: TRBJ2-7
clone_size: -
d_call: -
cdr3_aa: CASSQEAGTGEQYF
cdr3_nt: TGCGCCAGCAGCCAGGAGGCAGGGACCGGGGAGCAGTACTTC

v_call: TRBV19
j_call: TRBJ1-5
clone_size: -
d_call: -
cdr3_aa: CASQRAGQPQHF
cdr3_nt: TGTGCCAGTCAGAGGGCGGGGCAGCCCCAGCATTTT

v_call: TRBV19
j_call: TRBJ1-2
clone_size: once
d_call: -
cdr3_aa: CASSILSALSIYTF
cdr3_nt: TGTGCCAGTAGTATTTTGTCCGCACTAAGCATCTACACCTTC

v_call: TRBV13
j_call: TRBJ1-4
clone_size: -
d_call: TRBD1
cdr3_aa: CATHPGGESNEKLFF
cdr3_nt: TGTGCCACCCATCCAGGGGGCGAGTCTAATGAAAAACTGTTTTTT